These 13 T cell receptor beta chains came from one sample sequenced in a study of cytotoxic CD8 clonotypes in ibrutinib-treated CLL. Assay used: immunoSEQ multiplex PCR; TCRdb lists only in-frame clones, some missing. The sample gives tens of thousands of clones, around half of which show up once; over 25% is in the top ten. The input for sequencing was PBMCs, taken after 12 months of ibrutinib treatment. All receptors come from a human donor with chronic lymphocytic leukemia.

V gene TRBV9 combines with J gene TRBJ2-2, with 7 bases identical to TRBD2. Germline V CDR1 and CDR2: SGDLS, YYNGEE. This CDR3 comprises 16 residues. The V and J ends lost 0 bases and 6 bases, in that order; junction bases with no gene match: 8. CDR3 bases: TGTGCCAGCAGCGTAGAACCCGGGAGGAATTCCGGGGAGCTGTTTTTT. This sequence encodes CASSVEPGRNSGELFF.

This chain joins TRBV11-3 and TRBJ2-1; TRBD1 might be the D (5 bases). The CDR3 loop spans 14 amino acids. V dropped 4 bases and J dropped 3 bases, with 10 bases sitting between them. Germline CDR1 is SGHNT and CDR2 is YENEEA. CDR3 region: CASSWSDNYNEQFF. DNA for the CDR3: TGTGCCAGCAGCTGGTCGGACAACTACAATGAGCAGTTCTTC.

This chain joins TRBV4-1 and TRBJ2-4; 7 nucleotides match TRBD1. The V gene end was trimmed by 0 bases and the J gene end by 1 base; junction bases not matched to a gene: 9. The CDR3 has 18 amino acids. Germline V gives CDR1 MGHRA, CDR2 YSYEKL. The CDR3 DNA reads TGCGCCAGCAGCCAAGATACCCTGGGACAGAGGGCCAAAAACATTCAGTACTTC. It codes for CASSQDTLGQRAKNIQYF.

The CDR3 loop is CASSVGASLIGYEQYF. DNA of the CDR3: TGTGCCAGCAGCGTAGGAGCGTCCCTAATAGGCTACGAGCAGTACTTC. V is TRBV9 and J is TRBJ2-7; D is ambiguous. The CDR3 extends over 16 amino acids. Trimming left V 0 bases short and J 3 bases short, with 16 bases between. Germline CDR1 SGDLS, CDR2 YYNGEE.

The chain couples TRBV11-2 to TRBJ2-1, with a tentative D call TRBD2 (5 bases). Germline V lookup: CDR1 SGHAT, CDR2 FQNNGV. The V gene lost 2 bases and the J gene lost 5 bases, with 19 bases spanning the gap. This CDR3 is 17 amino acids long. CDR3: CASSLNPPRAAHNEQFF. The CDR3 coding sequence is TGTGCCAGCAGCTTAAACCCGCCGAGGGCAGCCCACAATGAGCAGTTCTTC.

The chain is built from TRBV6-1 and TRBJ2-2, with D unclear. Germline V gene data show CDR1 as MNHNS and CDR2 as SASEGT. Trimming took 5 bases from V and 0 from J, leaving 7 bases between them. There are 14 residues in the CDR3. CDR3 residues: CASSYETNTGELFF. The CDR3 DNA reads as TGTGCCAGCAGTTATGAGACGAACACCGGGGAGCTGTTTTTT.

The chain employs TRBV11-2 and TRBJ2-1, with 11 bases matching TRBD2. V was pared by 1 base and J by 2 bases, with 4 bases of the junction left unmatched. This CDR3 has 17 amino acids. Per the germline V gene, CDR1 is SGHAT and CDR2 is FQNNGV. DNA for the CDR3: TGTGCCAGCAGCTTAGGGAATAGCGGGAGGGCCTACAATGAGCAGTTCTTC. As protein: CASSLGNSGRAYNEQFF.

The J gene is TRBJ1-5, the V gene TRBV21-1. TRBV21-1 is deemed a pseudogene. This CDR3 is built from 17 residues. The CDR3 loop reads CASSKAGDREGSQPQHF. CDR3 in DNA: TGTGCCAGCAGCAAAGCAGGAGACAGGGAGGGTAGCCAGCCCCAGCATTTT.

This chain uses TRBV5-1 with TRBJ2-1, with no clear D. Germline CDR1 reads SGHRS; CDR2 reads YFSETQ. V lost 4 bases and J lost 2, with 16 bases in between. The CDR3 is 16 amino acids. The CDR3 DNA reads TGCGCCAGCAGCCTGGACGGAAAGTTACCCTACAATGAGCAGTTCTTC. Amino acids: CASSLDGKLPYNEQFF.

This chain links TRBV10-3 with TRBJ1-5; D is possibly TRBD1 (5 bases). Germline loops: CDR1 ENHRY, CDR2 SYGVKD. The V end was cut by 2 bases, the J end by 5 bases, with 10 bases between. This CDR3 is 14 amino acids long. CDR3 residues: CAISEGTADQPQHF. The CDR3 DNA is TGTGCCATCAGTGAGGGGACGGCGGATCAGCCCCAGCATTTT.

This clone was seen a handful of times. J is TRBJ2-7 and V is TRBV5-1; D is undetermined. The CDR3 totals 12 residues. The V and J ends lost 2 bases and 4 bases respectively, with 7 bases between them. Germline loops: CDR1 SGHRS, CDR2 YFSETQ. The CDR3 is CASSLNVYEQYF. DNA of the CDR3: TGCGCCAGCAGCTTAAACGTATACGAGCAGTACTTC.

CDR3 loop: CASSPPRGLSSGANVLTF. CDR3 bases: TGTGCCAGTAGCCCACCGAGGGGGCTCTCATCTGGGGCCAACGTCCTGACTTTC. The chain combines TRBV19 with TRBJ2-6; 7 positions agree with TRBD1. With 6 bases clipped from V and 1 base from J, the junction kept 12 bases outside the gene matches. Germline V lookup: CDR1 LNHDA, CDR2 SQIVND (reference sequence). The CDR3 spans 18 residues.

The chain couples TRBV29-1 to TRBJ2-1, with TRBD2 matching over 12 bases. V lost 5 bases, J lost 8 bases, and 4 bases stayed unmatched. The CDR3 extends over 13 amino acids. Germline V CDR1 and CDR2: SQVTM, ANQGSEA. In nucleotides, the CDR3 is TGCAGCGTTCGGCTAGCGGGAGGGTATGAGCAGTTCTTC. Protein sequence: CSVRLAGGYEQFF.